A selection of T cell receptor beta chains follows, all from one sample in a study of blood T cell repertoires in COVID-19. Data came from immunoSEQ multiplex PCR; TCRdb stores just in-frame clones and leaves some out. The sample holds 130,000 to 150,000 clones, about four fifths seen once. The sequencing input was peripheral blood. All receptors come from a woman older than 75 with acute or convalescent COVID-19. CDR3s include the opening cysteine and the closing phenylalanine or tryptophan.

J,V,CDR3
TRBJ1-1,TRBV14,CASSPLSGKNTEAFF
TRBJ1-1,TRBV15,CATSRDIQVSGAFF
TRBJ2-6,TRBV4-2,CASSQDSRESGANVLTF
TRBJ2-7,TRBV10-3,CATTGGLAGLGYEQYF
TRBJ1-2,TRBV18,CASSPLAEGYTF
TRBJ1-5,TRBV2,CASSLAGVFQPQHF
TRBJ2-3,TRBV7-9,CASSPHTDTQYF
TRBJ1-1,TRBV6-5,CASSTMGRGESEAFF
TRBJ1-6,TRBV2,CASSVRVDSPLHF
TRBJ2-2,TRBV19,CASSVTPGHFTGELFF
TRBJ1-4,TRBV18,CASSQRGRIEEKLFF
TRBJ1-4,TRBV9,CASSADRGPNEKLFF
TRBJ1-4,TRBV5-1,CASSFGTGVTNEKLFF
TRBJ1-1,TRBV2,CASSQQGVGTEAFF
TRBJ1-3,TRBV29-1,CSTLGGVAGNTIYF
TRBJ1-6,TRBV5-1,CASSSGQNSPLHF
TRBJ1-1,TRBV29-1,CSVSRGNTEAFF
TRBJ1-6,TRBV7-2,CASSFRGQNSPLHF
TRBJ1-2,TRBV7-9,CASSLGVNYGYTF
TRBJ2-3,TRBV4-2,CASSQERSSGTDTQYF
TRBJ1-4,TRBV5-1,CASSPTGQGEKLFF
TRBJ1-6,TRBV3-1/TRBV3-2,CASSRGPGTRNSPLHF
TRBJ1-2,TRBV7-8,CASSHNRGRYGYTF
TRBJ2-7,TRBV19,CASSIDAPGTGGLSYEQYF
TRBJ1-2,TRBV12-5,CASGLDRHGYTF
TRBJ1-6,TRBV19,CASSTSGTGRSPLHF
TRBJ1-3,TRBV7-9,CASSTLQGGNTIYF
TRBJ2-7,TRBV6-6,CASSYSGDSYEQYF
TRBJ1-2,TRBV15,CATSRDGGDGYTF
TRBJ1-2,TRBV18,CASSSRGGGYTF
TRBJ1-5,TRBV4-2,CASADSGFNQPQHF
TRBJ1-1,TRBV5-4,CASSLQLTNTEAFF
TRBJ2-5,TRBV2,CASSEETKETQYF
TRBJ2-3,TRBV19,CATGLAGSTDTQYF
TRBJ1-1,TRBV7-8,CASSSNMNTEAFF
TRBJ1-1,TRBV6-5,CASSNEQGYTEAFF
TRBJ1-5,TRBV27,CASSLGRGSNQPQHF
TRBJ2-5,TRBV20-1,CSARVEETQYF
TRBJ2-7,TRBV4-3,CASSPPGAYEQYF